This T cell receptor beta chain derives from a study of blood T cells in healthy people across ages. This clonotype was seen at least ten times. Between the trimmed V and J ends, which lost 4 bases and 2 bases, there was a span of 4 bases. Germline V gene data show CDR1 as SGHTA and CDR2 as FQGNSA. The CDR3 length is 12 residues. A sample-barcoded 5' primer and a J-beta primer mix were used in a second PCR of roughly 7 to 11 cycles. Each CDR3 protein gets one entry after TCRdb re-called the 5' RACE reads with MiXCR. Counted here are approximately 700,000 distinct CDR3 sequences, 32% occurring once; the ten biggest clones make up just over 15%.

The sample consisted of blood. The TCR sequence derives from a woman aged 80 or over in good health. The chain couples TRBV7-2 to TRBJ2-3, with D hard to call. This CDR3 is CASSSTTDTQYF. CDR3 bases: TGTGCCAGCAGCTCGACCACAGATACGCAGTATTTT.